The entry below gives a single TCR beta chain sequence along with its context. Its antigen is unknown. TCRdb recomputed calls from the reads with MiXCR, one row per CDR3 protein. The data hold some 900,000 distinct CDR3 sequences, with 30% to 35% observed a single time. This entry is derived from a study of T cell repertoires in cytomegalovirus infection. Findings of the study overall: The cumulative frequency of public TCR beta families distinguished individuals who carried CMV together with the relevant HLA. It was HLA-C-restricted CMV-specific TCR beta clonotypes that dominated the response ex vivo.

Trimming pared 4 bases from V and 0 bases from J, leaving 10 bases between. Germline CDR1 reads LNHDA; CDR2 reads SQIVND (reference sequence). The length of the CDR3 is 15 residues. The chain couples TRBV19 to TRBJ1-5; D ambiguous. This receptor was identified in a human donor in good health (CMV status not recorded). Some clones in this sample may be carry-over from other donors' samples. The source was cultured CD8+ T cells from PBMCs, collected from culture after CMV antigen stimulation. The CDR3 coding sequence is TGTGCCAGTAGTACCAGTTGGTATAGCAATCAGCCCCAGCATTTT. It codes for CASSTSWYSNQPQHF.